Shown below are 7 T cell receptor beta chains from a single sample sequenced in a study of T cells after yellow fever vaccination. One entry per CDR3 protein, called by TCRdb with MiXCR from the 5' RACE reads. The table lists about 340,000 distinct CDR3 sequences, approximately 13% of them singletons. Sample: CD4+ T cells sorted from PBMCs, taken 15 days after the yellow fever booster vaccination. These receptors were obtained from a young man who received the YFV17D yellow fever vaccine.

The sample holds a few counts of this clonotype. The chain links TRBV7-2 to TRBJ2-3, with D perhaps matching TRBD2 (6 bases). Germline loops: CDR1 SGHTA, CDR2 FQGNSA. The CDR3 totals 18 residues. Between the trimmed V and J ends, which lost 5 bases and 3 bases, there was a span of 24 bases. The DNA of the CDR3 is TGTGCCAGCAGCCCACCCGGGTTGGGCGGGGTATCAACAGATACGCAGTATTTT. Translated: CASSPPGLGGVSTDTQYF.

There are a few counts of this clonotype. The DNA for the CDR3 is TGCGCCAGCAGCCCGGACGCAGGGGGCCTGGAAAAACTGTTTTTT. The encoded protein is CASSPDAGGLEKLFF. The chain has TRBV5-1 and TRBJ1-4; TRBD1 aligns across 8 bases. The trim removed 4 bases at V and 8 bases at J, leaving 10 bases unmatched. This CDR3 has 15 amino acids. Germline-derived CDR1 and CDR2 are SGHRS and YFSETQ.

This clonotype was recorded a few times. The chain is built from TRBV18 and TRBJ1-1; TRBD1 aligns across 7 bases. The V gene end was trimmed by 4 bases and the J gene end by 8 bases; junction bases not matched to a gene: 10. This CDR3 region has 14 residues. In germline, CDR1 is KGHSH, CDR2 LQKENI. CDR3 amino acids: CASSLIRDSYEAFF. CDR3 nucleotides: TGTGCCAGCTCACTAATCCGGGACAGCTACGAAGCTTTCTTT.

In this sample, this clonotype turned up a few times. V and J are TRBV3-1 and TRBJ1-3; D remains unclear. CDR3 length equals 14 residues. Germline V gives CDR1 LGHDT, CDR2 YNNKEL (reference sequence). Trimming left V 4 bases short and J 0 bases short, with 7 bases between. This CDR3 reads CASSPSHSGNTIYF. Here the CDR3 DNA reads TGTGCCAGCAGCCCGAGCCACTCTGGAAACACCATATATTTT.

V gene TRBV7-2 combines with J gene TRBJ2-5; D perhaps matches TRBD1 (6 bases). Deletions cut 4 bases from V and 4 bases from J, with 16 bases between. CDR3 length equals 15 residues. The germline gives CDR1 SGHTA, CDR2 FQGNSA. CDR3 DNA: TGTGCCAGCAGCTCGGGACCAGGGGAGAGAGAGACCCAGTACTTC. Translated: CASSSGPGERETQYF.

This clonotype was recorded a few times. The V call is TRBV7-3, the J call TRBJ2-1; 10 nucleotides match TRBD1. V lost 5 bases to trimming and J lost 8 bases; unmatched junction nucleotides: 9. Looked up from germline, CDR1 is SGHTA and CDR2 is FQGTGA. CDR3 length equals 15 residues. The DNA for the CDR3 is TGTGCCAGCAGCCAGGAGGGACAGGGGCGGGATGAGCAGTTCTTC. Protein sequence: CASSQEGQGRDEQFF.

This clonotype has a handful of counts. V gene TRBV6-2 or TRBV6-3 combines with J gene TRBJ1-2, with D unclear. The germline V gene encodes CDR1 MNHEY and CDR2 SVGEGT. V was shortened by 1 base and J by 0 bases, with 15 bases between the two germline ends. This CDR3 comprises 17 residues. This CDR3 reads CASSYYPALEANYGYTF. The CDR3 nucleotides are TGTGCCAGCAGTTACTACCCCGCACTCGAAGCTAACTATGGCTACACCTTC.